Below, 19 T cell receptor beta chains from the same sample are listed, as sequenced in a study of blood T cells in healthy people across ages. Primed by a sample-barcoded 5' primer and a J-beta primer mix, a second PCR proceeded for 7 to 11 cycles. One entry per CDR3 protein results from TCRdb running MiXCR on the 5' RACE reads. The top ten clones hold roughly 23% of a sample with 1.5 million to 2 million distinct CDR3 sequences, roughly 43% of them seen once. The material sequenced was blood. The receptors come from a human donor in good health.

The rearrangement links TRBV5-5 to TRBJ2-7; a possible D gene is TRBD2 (5 bases). CDR1 is SGHKS, CDR2 YYEKEE, per germline (reference sequence). CDR3 length equals 16 residues. V was shortened by 5 bases and J by 2 bases, with 20 bases between the two germline ends. The CDR3 sequence is CASSPKDLPRTYEQYF. DNA for the CDR3: TGTGCCAGCAGTCCAAAGGACTTACCTCGGACCTACGAGCAGTACTTC. Based on the CDR3 plus reference TRBV5-5 and TRBJ2-7, the full variable domain is DAGVTQSPTHLIKTRGQQVTLRCSPISGHKSVSWYQQVLGQGPQFIFQYYEKEERGRGNFPDRFSARQFPNYSSELNVNALLLGDSALYLCASSPKDLPRTYEQYFGPGTRLTVT.

This chain connects TRBV6-5 to TRBJ2-3, with D possibly being TRBD1 (6 bases). With 7 bases removed from V and 9 bases from J, the gap between germline ends came to 20 bases. The CDR3 covers 14 residues. The germline gives CDR1 MNHEY, CDR2 SVGAGI. CDR3 protein: CASKTRGGGETQYF. The CDR3 DNA is TGTGCCAGCAAGACGAGAGGGGGTGGGGAAACGCAGTATTTT.

This sequence joins TRBV7-2 and TRBJ2-7; 15 nucleotides line up with TRBD2. Unmatched junction bases numbered 6, after V lost 4 bases and J lost 2 bases. CDR3 length equals 17 residues. Germline CDR1 is SGHTA and CDR2 is FQGNSA. The CDR3 DNA is TGTGCCAGCAGCTCTCCGGGACTAGCGGGGGGCCCCTACGAGCAGTACTTC. Protein product: CASSSPGLAGGPYEQYF.

Regarding this clonotype: The junction differs from germline at one of its ends, possibly a read error. The chain uses TRBV5-1 and TRBJ1-5; tentatively, D is TRBD1 (5 bases). CDR1 and CDR2 (germline): SGHRS, YFSETQ. The CDR3 length is 14 residues. As DNA, the CDR3 is TGCGCCAGCAGCTTGGGACAGACCAATCAGCTCCAGCATTTT. Protein product: CASSLGQTNQLQHF.

This clonotype has more than one count but fewer than ten. The V gene is TRBV19, the J gene TRBJ1-5; 9 bases are shared with TRBD1. The germline gives CDR1 LNHDA, CDR2 SQIVND (reference sequence). Trimming removed 3 bases from V and 6 bases from J; junction bases left unmatched: 6. CDR3 length equals 15 residues. CDR3 in DNA: TGTGCCAGTAGTATGGGACAGGGAGGGTCTCAGCCCCAGCATTTT. It encodes CASSMGQGGSQPQHF.

The genes are TRBV12-3 or TRBV12-4 and TRBJ1-5; D perhaps matches TRBD1 (5 bases). Between the trimmed V and J ends, which lost 1 base and 6 bases, there was a span of 16 bases. This CDR3 has 16 amino acids. The CDR3 sequence: CASSLGRIGGGQPQHF. CDR3 in DNA: TGTGCCAGCAGTTTAGGGCGTATCGGGGGTGGTCAGCCCCAGCATTTT.

This clonotype was seen a few times. The chain combines TRBV5-1 with TRBJ1-2; D might be TRBD1 (5 bases). The germline CDR1 and CDR2 sequences are SGHRS and YFSETQ. Trimming shortened V by 0 bases and J by 5 bases, and 11 bases separated the two germline ends. This CDR3 region has 14 residues. CDR3 loop: CASSLAGPTYGYTF. For the CDR3, the DNA is TGCGCCAGCAGCTTGGCGGGACCGACTTATGGCTACACCTTC.

The rearrangement links TRBV20-1 to TRBJ1-4; 7 nucleotides align to TRBD1. The length of the CDR3 is 16 residues. V was pared by 5 bases and J by 5 bases, with 14 bases of the junction left unmatched. The germline gives CDR1 DFQATT, CDR2 SNEGSKA (reference sequence). Here the CDR3 reads CSADGWSGTENEKLFF. The CDR3 DNA sequence: TGCAGTGCTGATGGGTGGTCCGGGACAGAAAATGAAAAACTGTTTTTT.

The chain couples TRBV9 to TRBJ1-2, with TRBD1 matching 7 bases. The ends lost 0 bases at V and 7 bases at J; junction bases unmatched: 9. The CDR3 contains 15 residues. Germline CDR1 and CDR2: SGDLS and YYNGEE. The DNA for the CDR3 is TGTGCCAGCAGCGTAGTGCCAGGGGGAGAACTTGGCTACACCTTC. Protein product: CASSVVPGGELGYTF.

This clonotype was seen a single time. Compared with germline, one end of the junction differs, possibly owing to a read error. The rearrangement links TRBV13 to TRBJ2-5, with 15 bases matching TRBD2. Judging by the DNA end, TRBJ2-7 fits better; the J call may be wrong. Germline CDR1 PRHDT, CDR2 FYEKMQ (reference sequence). The CDR3 sequence is 17 residues long. Here the CDR3 reads CASSLGLAGGPSSEQYF. The CDR3, as DNA: TGTGCCAGCAGCCTAGGACTAGCGGGGGGGCCGTCTAGCGAGCAGTACTTC.

The chain couples TRBV6-1 to TRBJ2-6; 16 positions agree with TRBD2. The CDR3 is made up of 18 amino acids. V was pared by 5 bases and J by 3 bases, with 4 bases of the junction left unmatched. CDR1 is MNHNS, CDR2 SASEGT, per germline. CDR3 DNA sequence: TGTGCCAGCAGTCCGGGACTAGCGGGGGGGCTTGGGGCCAACGTCCTGACTTTC. Its protein is CASSPGLAGGLGANVLTF.

This clonotype has more than one count but fewer than ten. The CDR3: CASSSGTFNYGYTF. In nucleotides, the CDR3 is TGTGCCAGCAGCTCCGGGACGTTTAACTATGGCTACACCTTC. The chain recombines TRBV7-2 with TRBJ1-2; D might be TRBD1 (5 bases). From germline, CDR1 is SGHTA and CDR2 FQGNSA. CDR3 length: 14 amino acids. Deletions cut 4 bases from V and 1 base from J, with 10 bases between.

This clonotype was seen only a few times. The rearrangement uses TRBV5-1 and TRBJ2-7, with TRBD2 matching over 13 bases. V shed 0 bases and J 3 bases; nucleotides not matched to a gene: 6. Germline CDR1 and CDR2: SGHRS and YFSETQ. The CDR3 extends over 17 amino acids. CDR3 coding DNA: TGCGCCAGCAGCTTGGGACTAGCGGGGGGCCCCATCTACGAGCAGTACTTC. Translated: CASSLGLAGGPIYEQYF.

This sequence joins TRBV7-2 and TRBJ2-4, with 10 bases that match TRBD2. TRBJ2-7 matches the DNA end more closely, so the J call is doubtful. Germline CDR1 reads SGHTA; CDR2 reads FQGNSA. The CDR3 is made up of 15 amino acids. CDR3 nucleotides: TGTGCCAGCAGCCGGAGCGGGGGGGTCCCCTACGAGCAGTACTTC. This encodes CASSRSGGVPYEQYF.

This sequence joins TRBV20-1 and TRBJ2-5; D gene uncertain. CDR3 length: 12 residues. Trimming shortened V by 5 bases and J by 5 bases, and 12 bases separated the two germline ends. CDR1 DFQATT and CDR2 SNEGSKA come from the germline V gene (reference sequence). Written as DNA, the CDR3 is TGCAGTGCTCTATACTCGTTGGAGACCCAGTACTTC. This codes for CSALYSLETQYF.

This chain connects TRBV12-3 or TRBV12-4 to TRBJ2-3; D assignment may be TRBD1 or TRBD2 (5 bases each). Trimming took 3 bases from V and 4 from J, leaving 8 bases between them. The CDR3 runs 13 residues. The CDR3 DNA follows: TGTGCCAGCAGTTTCAGGGAGCCAGATACGCAGTATTTT. This codes for CASSFREPDTQYF.

This clonotype has just a few counts. Germline and junction disagree at one end, which may indicate a read error. The chain recombines TRBV6-6 with TRBJ1-2, with 10 bases identical to TRBD1. The CDR3 loop spans 13 amino acids. Germline-derived CDR1 and CDR2 are MNHNY and SVGAGI (reference sequence). CDR3 coding DNA: TGTGCCTGCAGCCCTCGGGACAGGGGCCAAGGCACCTTC. Translating gives CACSPRDRGQGTF.

The chain has TRBV20-1 and TRBJ2-1; 7 bases fit TRBD2. J gave up 5 bases and V 4 bases, and 17 bases lay outside the gene matches. The germline gives CDR1 DFQATT, CDR2 SNEGSKA (reference sequence). The CDR3 runs to 17 residues. The CDR3 region is CSAMGPTLFTSDNEQFF. CDR3 nucleotides: TGCAGTGCTATGGGGCCTACGCTCTTTACTAGCGACAATGAGCAGTTCTTC.

With respect to this clonotype: An end of the junction does not agree with germline; a read error may underlie this. The J gene is TRBJ1-2, the V gene TRBV20-1; the D gene is possibly TRBD1 (6 bases). The CDR3 covers 16 residues. CDR1 and CDR2 from the germline V gene are DFQATT and SNEGSKA (reference sequence). This chain's CDR3 is CSALSRPGTLIYDYTF. In nucleotides, the CDR3 is TGCAGTGCTCTGAGCAGACCCGGGACACTCATCTATGACTACACCTTC.